This TCR beta chain stems from a study of OX40 agonist ivuxolimab in advanced cancers. The table came from immunoSEQ multiplex PCR; TCRdb's copy has only in-frame clones and leaves some out. Here the sample spans 40,000 to 60,000 clones, 85% being singletons. The CDR3 has 13 amino acids. Germline V lookup: CDR1 SGDLS, CDR2 YYNGEE. V was pared by 6 bases and J by 4 bases, with 13 bases between. This sequence originates from an adult with an advanced solid tumor such as melanoma, head and neck, liver or kidney cancer. Sequenced material: CD4+ or CD8+ T cells sorted from blood, taken in a trial of the OX40 agonist ivuxolimab. The rearrangement joins TRBV9 to TRBJ1-1; no clear D gene. The CDR3 DNA follows: TGTGCCAGCACCCCATTCGCCAGCACTGAAGCTTTCTTT. As protein: CASTPFASTEAFF.